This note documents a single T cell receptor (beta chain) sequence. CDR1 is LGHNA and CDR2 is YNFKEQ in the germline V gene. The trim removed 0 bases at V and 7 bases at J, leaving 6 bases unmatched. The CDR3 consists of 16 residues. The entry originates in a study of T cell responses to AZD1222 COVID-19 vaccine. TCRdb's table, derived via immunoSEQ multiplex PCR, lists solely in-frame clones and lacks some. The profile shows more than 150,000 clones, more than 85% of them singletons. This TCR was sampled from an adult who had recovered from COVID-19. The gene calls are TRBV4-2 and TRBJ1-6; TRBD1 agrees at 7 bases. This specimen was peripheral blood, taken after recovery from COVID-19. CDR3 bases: TGTGCCAGCAGCCAAGATAAGACAGGGTGGAATTCACCCCTCCACTTT. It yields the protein CASSQDKTGWNSPLHF.